Shown below are 17 T cell receptor beta chains from a single sample sequenced in a study of T cell responses to AZD1222 COVID-19 vaccine. The data were produced by immunoSEQ multiplex PCR, yet TCRdb's version contains in-frame clones alone and is incomplete. The sample includes more than 110,000 clones, roughly 88% of them seen just once. Here the sequenced sample was peripheral blood, taken on day 0 of AZD1222 vaccination. These receptors were taken from an adult in good health.

This chain connects TRBV4-3 to TRBJ2-2, with D possibly being TRBD2 (7 bases). This CDR3 is 16 amino acids long. Trimming removed 4 bases at V and 7 bases at J, with 19 bases between. CDR1 LGHNA and CDR2 YSLEER come from the germline V gene. CDR3 sequence reads: CASSLRGRALGGELFF. The CDR3 coding sequence is TGCGCCAGCAGCCTGAGGGGGAGGGCCCTGGGCGGGGAGCTGTTTTTT.

The gene calls are TRBV27 and TRBJ2-7; TRBD1 aligns across 8 bases. Germline values: CDR1 MNHEY, CDR2 SMNVEV (reference sequence). V lost 6 bases to trimming and J lost 4 bases; unmatched junction nucleotides: 8. This CDR3 has 14 residues. In DNA form, the CDR3 reads TGTGCCAGCAGGGAGGACAGGGCGGGATACGAGCAGTACTTC. Translation: CASREDRAGYEQYF.

The chain uses TRBV29-1 and TRBJ1-1; D uncertain. Trimming left V 4 bases short and J 0 bases short, with 6 bases between. The CDR3 covers 12 residues. CDR1 and CDR2 (germline): SQVTM, ANQGSEA. DNA of the CDR3: TGCAGCGTTGGGATCATGAACACTGAAGCTTTCTTT. Translating gives CSVGIMNTEAFF.

As to this clone: A read error likely explains this, since a far larger clone differs by one base. This chain joins TRBV6-5 and TRBJ2-2; 13 positions match TRBD2. V lost 6 bases, J lost 3 bases, and 1 base stayed unmatched. CDR3 length: 15 amino acids. Germline lookup yields CDR1 MNHEY and CDR2 SVGAGI. CDR3 in amino acids: CASSGLAGDTGELFF. For the CDR3, the DNA is TGTGCCAGCAGCGGACTAGCGGGAGACACCGGGGAGCTGTTTTTT.

J is TRBJ2-1 and V is TRBV19; 9 nucleotides agree with TRBD2. The CDR3 sequence is 15 residues long. The germline V gene encodes CDR1 LNHDA and CDR2 SQIVND (reference sequence). Trimming removed 4 bases from V and 9 bases from J; junction bases left unmatched: 10. This CDR3 is CASSNPAGGQGEQFF. The CDR3 nucleotides are TGTGCCAGTAGTAACCCAGCGGGAGGTCAGGGTGAGCAGTTCTTC. Full variable domain (rest looked up from reference TRBV19 and TRBJ2-1): DGGITQSPKYLFRKEGQNVTLSCEQNLNHDAMYWYRQDPGQGLRLIYYSQIVNDFQKGDIAEGYSVSREKKESFPLTVTSAQKNPTAFYLCASSNPAGGQGEQFFGPGTRLTVL.

The V and J genes are TRBV4-2 and TRBJ1-1, with no clear D. The V gene lost 8 bases and the J gene lost 1 base, with 2 bases spanning the gap. Germline CDR1 is LGHNA and CDR2 is YNFKEQ. The CDR3 sequence is 10 residues long. This CDR3 is CASGNTEAFF. CDR3 bases: TGTGCCAGCGGGAACACTGAAGCTTTCTTT.

This clone was counted between two and nine times. The rearrangement links TRBV7-3 to TRBJ1-2; the match to TRBD1 covers 7 bases. Per the germline V gene, CDR1 is SGHTA and CDR2 is FQGTGA. After removal of 5 bases from V and 7 bases from J, the junction contained 10 bases not matched to a gene. CDR3 size: 14 residues. CDR3 region: CASSPRQGFRGYTF. The CDR3 DNA reads as TGTGCCAGCAGCCCAAGACAGGGCTTCCGTGGCTACACCTTC.

This sequence joins TRBV7-2 and TRBJ2-7; TRBD2 matches 12 bases. CDR1 and CDR2 from the germline V gene are SGHTA and FQGNSA. The V and J ends lost 6 bases and 6 bases, in that order; junction bases with no gene match: 6. This CDR3 contains 14 residues. In nucleotides, the CDR3 is TGTGCCAGCAGTCGACTAGCGGGAGCTTCCGAGCAGTACTTC. Translation: CASSRLAGASEQYF. The full variable domain, in which reference TRBV7-2 and TRBJ2-7 provide the parts outside the CDR3, is GAGVSQSPSNKVTEKGKDVELRCDPISGHTALYWYRQSLGQGLEFLIYFQGNSAPDKSGLPSDRFSAERTGGSVSTLTIQRTQQEDSAVYLCASSRLAGASEQYFGPGTRLTVT.

The V call is TRBV30, the J call TRBJ2-7; 10 nucleotides agree with TRBD2. The ends lost 4 bases at V and 5 bases at J; junction bases unmatched: 5. Germline CDR1 GTSNPN, CDR2 SVGIG (reference sequence). The CDR3 length is 13 residues. The CDR3 DNA reads as TGTGCCTGGAAAGCGGGAGGGCCTGACGAGCAGTACTTC. Amino acid sequence: CAWKAGGPDEQYF.

This chain uses TRBV6-5 with TRBJ1-2; possible D gene TRBD1, 5 bases. V was trimmed by 6 bases and J by 8 bases, leaving 19 bases between them. The CDR3 runs to 14 residues. Germline V gene data show CDR1 as MNHEY and CDR2 as SVGAGI. CDR3 sequence: CASSPEEGWGGYTF. The CDR3 bases are TGTGCCAGCAGCCCCGAAGAGGGGTGGGGAGGCTACACCTTC.

This clone was observed a single time. Other DNA sequences in the same sample also yield this CDR3. The chain joins TRBV29-1 to TRBJ1-1; D remains unclear. The length of the CDR3 is 10 residues. The V gene lost 4 bases and the J gene lost 2 bases, with 2 bases spanning the gap. CDR1 is SQVTM, CDR2 ANQGSEA, per germline. The CDR3 bases are TGCAGCGTTGCAAACACTGAAGCTTTCTTT. It is translated as CSVANTEAFF.

The rearrangement links TRBV19 to TRBJ1-1, with TRBD1 matching over 7 bases. Losses at the gene ends were 9 bases for V and 3 bases for J; bases not matched to a gene: 10. The CDR3 totals 14 residues. CDR1 and CDR2 from the germline V gene are LNHDA and SQIVND (reference sequence). The CDR3 DNA reads as TGTGCCAGCCGCCGCGACAGGGCTCACACTGAAGCTTTCTTT. Its protein is CASRRDRAHTEAFF.

This chain connects TRBV7-2 to TRBJ2-1; D is unresolved. CDR1 and CDR2 from the germline V gene are SGHTA and FQGNSA. The CDR3 totals 11 residues. Trimming took off 3 bases at V and 7 bases at J, with 4 bases between the two ends. The CDR3 region has the DNA TGTGCCAGCAGCTTGGTAAATGAGCAGTTCTTC. Translated: CASSLVNEQFF.

The chain recombines TRBV7-2 with TRBJ2-3; TRBD1 agrees at 8 bases. CDR1 SGHTA and CDR2 FQGNSA come from the germline V gene. With V trimmed by 4 bases and J by 11 bases, 17 bases remained unmatched. The length of the CDR3 is 16 residues. As DNA, the CDR3 is TGTGCCAGCAGCTCCGCGGACAGGGATCCTTGGGGGAGGCAGTATTTT. Its protein product is CASSSADRDPWGRQYF.

This chain uses TRBV4-1 with TRBJ2-7; 11 positions match TRBD2. This CDR3 is 15 amino acids long. Germline V gene lookup returns CDR1 MGHRA and CDR2 YSYEKL. V gave up 4 bases and J gave up 3 bases; unmatched junction bases: 5. This chain's CDR3 is CASSPLTSGIYEQYF. The DNA for the CDR3 is TGCGCCAGCAGCCCACTGACTAGCGGGATCTACGAGCAGTACTTC.

This chain joins TRBV27 and TRBJ2-2, with D possibly being TRBD2 (6 bases). CDR1 MNHEY and CDR2 SMNVEV come from the germline V gene (reference sequence). V was clipped by 7 bases and J by 8 bases, with 20 bases between them. CDR3 length equals 15 residues. The CDR3 loop reads CASNALDSGTGELFF. CDR3 DNA sequence: TGTGCCAGCAACGCCTTAGACTCCGGGACTGGGGAGCTGTTTTTT.

CDR3 nucleotides: TGTGCCAGTAGTACACGGGCGGGGTCCCGGACTGGGGGCGAGCAGTACTTC. Amino acids: CASSTRAGSRTGGEQYF. The chain has TRBV19 and TRBJ2-7, with a weak D call TRBD2 (6 bases). The CDR3 length is 17 residues. CDR1 is LNHDA and CDR2 is SQIVND in the germline V gene (reference sequence). Trimming removed 4 bases at V and 6 bases at J, with 25 bases between.